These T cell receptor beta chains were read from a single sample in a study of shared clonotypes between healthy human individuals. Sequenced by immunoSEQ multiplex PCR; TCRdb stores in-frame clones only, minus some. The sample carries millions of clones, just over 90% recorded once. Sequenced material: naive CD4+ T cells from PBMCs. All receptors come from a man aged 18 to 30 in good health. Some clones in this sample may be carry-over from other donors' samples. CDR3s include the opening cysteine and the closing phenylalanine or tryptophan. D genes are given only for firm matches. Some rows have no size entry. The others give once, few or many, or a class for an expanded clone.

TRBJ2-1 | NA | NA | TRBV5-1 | TGCGCCAGCAGCTCCCACAGCCTCAATGAGCAGTTCTTC | CASSSHSLNEQFF
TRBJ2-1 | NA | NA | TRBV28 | TGTGCCAGCAGAACCCCCGGGCACTCTAACAATGAGCAGTTCTTC | CASRTPGHSNNEQFF
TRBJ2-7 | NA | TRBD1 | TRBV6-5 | TGTGCCAGCAGGCAACAGGGGGGCTCCTACGAGCAGTACTTC | CASRQQGGSYEQYF
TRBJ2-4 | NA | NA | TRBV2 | TGTGCCAGCAGCCGGGGGCCCCGACAGGCGTTAGCCAAAAACATTCAGTACTTC | CASSRGPRQALAKNIQYF
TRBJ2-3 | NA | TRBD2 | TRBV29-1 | TGCAGCGTTAGTGTGGGGCGGGAGGATACGCAGTATTTT | CSVSVGREDTQYF
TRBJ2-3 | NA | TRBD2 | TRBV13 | TGTGCCAGCAGCTTGTCCGGGGGGACGCAGTATTTT | CASSLSGGTQYF
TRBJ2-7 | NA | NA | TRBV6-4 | TGTGCCAGCTCCAGAGAACGGGGTTACGAGCAGTACTTC | CASSRERGYEQYF
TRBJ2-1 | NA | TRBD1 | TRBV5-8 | TGTGCCAGCAGCTCCGACAGGGGTTCGTACAATGAGCAGTTCTTC | CASSSDRGSYNEQFF
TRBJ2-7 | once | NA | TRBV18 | TGTGCCAGCTCGCCACAGGGCTCCTACGAGCAGTACTTC | CASSPQGSYEQYF
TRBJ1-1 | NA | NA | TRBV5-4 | TGTGCCACGGCAATCGTTCTGAACACTGAAGCTTTCTTT | CATAIVLNTEAFF
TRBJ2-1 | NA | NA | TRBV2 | TGTGCCAGCAGTTTGTATGAGCAGTTCTTC | CASSLYEQFF
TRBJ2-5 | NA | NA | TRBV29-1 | TGCAGCGTTGATCTGGGCGGGGTAGAGACCCAGTACTTC | CSVDLGGVETQYF
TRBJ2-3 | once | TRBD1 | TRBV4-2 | TGTGCCAGCAGCCAAGGGACAGGGGTTATCACAGATACGCAGTATTTT | CASSQGTGVITDTQYF
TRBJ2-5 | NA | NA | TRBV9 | TGTGCCAGCAGCGTAGCGGCGGGCCAACAAGAGACCCAGTACTTC | CASSVAAGQQETQYF
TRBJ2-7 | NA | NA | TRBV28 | TGTGCCAGCAGCCGGATGTTTAACGAGCAGTACTTC | CASSRMFNEQYF